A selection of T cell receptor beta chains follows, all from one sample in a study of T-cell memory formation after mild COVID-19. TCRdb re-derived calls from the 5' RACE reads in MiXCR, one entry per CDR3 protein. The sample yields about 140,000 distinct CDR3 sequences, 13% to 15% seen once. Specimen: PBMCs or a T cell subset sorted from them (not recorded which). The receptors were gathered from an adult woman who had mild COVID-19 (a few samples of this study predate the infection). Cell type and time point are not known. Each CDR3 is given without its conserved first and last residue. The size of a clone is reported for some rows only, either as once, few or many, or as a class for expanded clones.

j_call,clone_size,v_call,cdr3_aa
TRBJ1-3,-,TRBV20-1,SAIRPGGGNTIY
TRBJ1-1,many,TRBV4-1,ASSQLTTEDSGREAF
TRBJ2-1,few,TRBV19,ASMESGSSYNEQF
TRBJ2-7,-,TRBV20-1,SVTQREPGEQY
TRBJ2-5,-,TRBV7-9,ASSLREQETQY
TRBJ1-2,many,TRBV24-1,ATPGFTYGYT
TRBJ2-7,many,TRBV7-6,ASSLASAGDFGEQY
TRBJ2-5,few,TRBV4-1,ASSQEGTETQY
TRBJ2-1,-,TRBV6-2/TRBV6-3,ASSYSGSGEQF
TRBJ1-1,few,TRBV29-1,SVERAGGTEAF
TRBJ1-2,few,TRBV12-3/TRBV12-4,ASTGQGADYYGYT
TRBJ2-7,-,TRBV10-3,AISELSGRDSYEQY
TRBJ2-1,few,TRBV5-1,ASSWGGNEQF